The present T cell receptor (beta chain) was sequenced within a study of Graves' ophthalmopathy and Graves' hyperthyroidism. Trimming took 5 bases from V and 2 from J; bases not matched to a gene: 9. The CDR3 contains 16 residues. In this cohort's terms, stable hyperthyroidism meant no ophthalmopathy by 18 months of follow-up. Establishment of the diagnosis relied upon clinical symptoms, serum thyroxine, TRAb, thyroid ultrasound and orbital computed tomography. PBMCs came from roughly 9.2 ml of fresh peripheral blood. This clonotype was observed many times. CDR3 regions of TCR beta were amplified from RNA transcripts. RT-PCR with HTBI primers came first, then second-round multiplex PCR. TCRdb fed the multiplex PCR reads into MiXCR, producing one record per CDR3 protein. The sample records over 500,000 distinct CDR3 sequences, 22% being singletons.

The chain has TRBV12-3 or TRBV12-4 and TRBJ2-7; 10 nucleotides line up with TRBD1. Input material: peripheral blood. The receptor was derived from a woman aged 18-29 years with stable Graves' hyperthyroidism. Some clones in this sample may be carry-over from other donors' samples. In DNA, the CDR3 is TGTGCCAGCAGTCCCACCGGGACAGGGGTCCCCTACGAGCAGTACTTC. Translated, it gives CASSPTGTGVPYEQYF.